Listed here is a single TCR beta chain. The clone's antigen remains unknown. The sample holds no much larger clone one base away, and base qualities are not on file. The data were taken from a study of Ad26.COV2.S vaccination and SARS-CoV-2 variants (dated by TCRdb to about 2021). Background on the whole study: Donors in the vaccine arm were drawn from COV1001, a multicentre, randomized, double-blind, placebo-controlled phase I-IIa trial testing Ad26.COV2.S in healthy adults. Ad26.COV2.S was given intramuscularly at 5x10^10 or 1x10^11 viral particles, as a single shot or as two shots 56 days apart. TCRbeta repertoire sequencing served as the tool for gauging how specific and how broad the SARS-CoV-2-reactive T cell receptors were following Ad26.COV2.S vaccination. The TCR-sequenced set comprised around 30 samples: around 20 Ad26.COV2.S vaccine recipients, 5 placebo recipients and 8 SARS-CoV-2 convalescent individuals. Trial participants were randomized into five groups of five: low-dose or high-dose Ad26.COV2.S given once or twice, or placebo on both occasions. Throughout the experiments and outcome assessment, investigators stayed blinded to trial group allocation.

TCRbeta CDR3 regions were sequenced with the immunoSEQ Assay. After extraction, genomic DNA underwent amplification by bias-controlled multiplex PCR, followed by high-throughput sequencing. As for the authors' bioinformatics: To quantify the absolute abundance of every unique TCRbeta CDR3 region, sequences were collapsed and filtered. T cell fraction was estimated by normalizing TCRbeta template counts to usable DNA, which was measured by amplifying reference genes present in all nucleated cells. Repertoire TCRs were annotated as SARS-CoV-2-specific when V gene, CDR3 amino acid sequence and J gene were exactly matched to a known reactive TCR set. The reference SARS-CoV-2 TCR set was derived from MIRA and filtered for enrichment in COVID-19-positive ImmuneCODE repertoires, a step that removed public or cross-reactive TCRs. Drawing on the MIRA antigens, annotated TCRs were analysed further at the level of specific ORF or position within ORF. Breadth was defined as the number of annotated unique rearrangements divided by the total number of unique productive rearrangements, and depth was defined as the summed frequency of the annotated unique rearrangements. Group comparisons of TCR breadth used two-sided Wilcoxon rank-sum tests. TCRdb mirrors the immuneACCESS table, restricted to in-frame sequences. Some clones are absent from its copies; in checked studies, under half trace to an unresolved V gene, and the reason for the others is unknown. D and trimming were read from the DNA, whereas the V and J calls and clone size are those reported in that table. The sample table shows about 440,000 clones, and roughly 91% are seen once. The ten largest account for roughly 4% of the sample.

Taken with the paper, the label for treatment or condition translates to: about 20 received Ad26.COV2.S at low or high dose, single or two shots; about 5 received placebo; per-sample allocation not given. Repertoires of vaccine and placebo recipients were sequenced from samples collected on day 63 after the first injection. In Cohort 1b, 25 or so adults aged 18-55 years were enrolled at a single site in Boston, USA, between 29 July and 7 August 2020. As a vaccine, Ad26.COV2.S was a replication-incompetent adenovirus type 26 vector that expressed a prefusion-stabilized SARS-CoV-2 spike protein derived from the original Wuhan strain. Points the paper makes about the study in general: The study was not powered to compare responses between vaccine doses or regimens. After vaccination, spike-specific CD8+ and CD4+ T cell responses were reported to show substantial breadth. It was noted by the authors that total T cell responses may have been underestimated by the TCR breadth and depth analyses. Higher spike-specific TCR breadth was observed in Ad26.COV2.S recipients than in placebo recipients (P = 0.0014). Vaccine and placebo recipients had similar non-spike TCR breadth, a finding consistent with the vaccine containing only spike.

The TCR was taken from a person between 18 and 59 years old who received the Ad26.COV2.S COVID-19 vaccine or a placebo. This specimen was peripheral blood, taken in a trial of Ad26.COV2.S vaccine versus placebo.

The CDR3 region: CATSDVPGQGYNEQFF. The nucleotide sequence is given as TGTGCCACCAGTGATGTACCGGGACAGGGGTACAATGAGCAGTTCTTC. This receptor chain uses TRBV24-1 and TRBJ2-1; 10 nucleotides in the junction match TRBD1. Trimming accounts for 3 bases at V and 4 bases at J, while the number of junction bases matched to no gene is 5. From the germline V gene, CDR1 is KGHDR and CDR2 is SFDVKD. The CDR3, from cysteine to phenylalanine, totals 16 residues. Only the CDR3 DNA is retained, 48 bases long and in frame from the first base.